The rows below give T cell receptor beta chains drawn from one sample of a study of regulatory T cells in long-lasting Graves disease. TCRdb independently ran MiXCR on the multiplex PCR reads; one entry per CDR3 protein. The sample has roughly 500,000 distinct CDR3 sequences, around 11% seen once. These same records also appear under a second study, on T cells in Graves' hyperthyroidism and ophthalmopathy.

The material sequenced was peripheral blood mononuclear cells (PBMCs), taken at new diagnosis, from a patient treated with antithyroid drugs. Source of these receptors: a woman aged 25 to 39 with Graves disease. Each CDR3 is given with its conserved first and last residue. The order of the fields is V gene, J gene, CDR3 length, CDR3 protein.

V gene: TRBV6-2/TRBV6-3; J gene: TRBJ1-4; CDR3 length: 15; CDR3 protein: CASSEGAVTNEKLFF
V gene: TRBV3-1; J gene: TRBJ2-5; CDR3 length: 13; CDR3 protein: CASSRLAEETQYF
V gene: TRBV27; J gene: TRBJ1-1; CDR3 length: 14; CDR3 protein: CASSPRQRNTEAFF
V gene: TRBV7-9; J gene: TRBJ1-1; CDR3 length: 12; CDR3 protein: CASSLVLNEAFF
V gene: TRBV29-1; J gene: TRBJ1-5; CDR3 length: 13; CDR3 protein: CSVQDRPNQPQHF
V gene: TRBV7-2; J gene: TRBJ1-4; CDR3 length: 16; CDR3 protein: CASSPGSLATNEKLFF
V gene: TRBV25-1; J gene: TRBJ2-2; CDR3 length: 14; CDR3 protein: CASSEYIGTGELFF
V gene: TRBV7-9; J gene: TRBJ1-1; CDR3 length: 11; CDR3 protein: CASSLGQEAFF
V gene: TRBV20-1; J gene: TRBJ1-2; CDR3 length: 12; CDR3 protein: CSARGAGSGYTF
V gene: TRBV4-1; J gene: TRBJ2-1; CDR3 length: 12; CDR3 protein: CASSHYNNEQFF
V gene: TRBV6-1; J gene: TRBJ2-6; CDR3 length: 17; CDR3 protein: CASSPRPTLSGANVLTF
V gene: TRBV19; J gene: TRBJ1-1; CDR3 length: 13; CDR3 protein: CASSPQGPWRAFF
V gene: TRBV28; J gene: TRBJ2-1; CDR3 length: 13; CDR3 protein: CASSSGLVRGPFF
V gene: TRBV2; J gene: TRBJ2-7; CDR3 length: 18; CDR3 protein: CASSEYSSEREGSYEQYF
V gene: TRBV20-1; J gene: TRBJ2-7; CDR3 length: 18; CDR3 protein: CSAPDMAGSVGLAGEQYF
V gene: TRBV10-3; J gene: TRBJ2-1; CDR3 length: 14; CDR3 protein: CAISAHIGYNEQFF